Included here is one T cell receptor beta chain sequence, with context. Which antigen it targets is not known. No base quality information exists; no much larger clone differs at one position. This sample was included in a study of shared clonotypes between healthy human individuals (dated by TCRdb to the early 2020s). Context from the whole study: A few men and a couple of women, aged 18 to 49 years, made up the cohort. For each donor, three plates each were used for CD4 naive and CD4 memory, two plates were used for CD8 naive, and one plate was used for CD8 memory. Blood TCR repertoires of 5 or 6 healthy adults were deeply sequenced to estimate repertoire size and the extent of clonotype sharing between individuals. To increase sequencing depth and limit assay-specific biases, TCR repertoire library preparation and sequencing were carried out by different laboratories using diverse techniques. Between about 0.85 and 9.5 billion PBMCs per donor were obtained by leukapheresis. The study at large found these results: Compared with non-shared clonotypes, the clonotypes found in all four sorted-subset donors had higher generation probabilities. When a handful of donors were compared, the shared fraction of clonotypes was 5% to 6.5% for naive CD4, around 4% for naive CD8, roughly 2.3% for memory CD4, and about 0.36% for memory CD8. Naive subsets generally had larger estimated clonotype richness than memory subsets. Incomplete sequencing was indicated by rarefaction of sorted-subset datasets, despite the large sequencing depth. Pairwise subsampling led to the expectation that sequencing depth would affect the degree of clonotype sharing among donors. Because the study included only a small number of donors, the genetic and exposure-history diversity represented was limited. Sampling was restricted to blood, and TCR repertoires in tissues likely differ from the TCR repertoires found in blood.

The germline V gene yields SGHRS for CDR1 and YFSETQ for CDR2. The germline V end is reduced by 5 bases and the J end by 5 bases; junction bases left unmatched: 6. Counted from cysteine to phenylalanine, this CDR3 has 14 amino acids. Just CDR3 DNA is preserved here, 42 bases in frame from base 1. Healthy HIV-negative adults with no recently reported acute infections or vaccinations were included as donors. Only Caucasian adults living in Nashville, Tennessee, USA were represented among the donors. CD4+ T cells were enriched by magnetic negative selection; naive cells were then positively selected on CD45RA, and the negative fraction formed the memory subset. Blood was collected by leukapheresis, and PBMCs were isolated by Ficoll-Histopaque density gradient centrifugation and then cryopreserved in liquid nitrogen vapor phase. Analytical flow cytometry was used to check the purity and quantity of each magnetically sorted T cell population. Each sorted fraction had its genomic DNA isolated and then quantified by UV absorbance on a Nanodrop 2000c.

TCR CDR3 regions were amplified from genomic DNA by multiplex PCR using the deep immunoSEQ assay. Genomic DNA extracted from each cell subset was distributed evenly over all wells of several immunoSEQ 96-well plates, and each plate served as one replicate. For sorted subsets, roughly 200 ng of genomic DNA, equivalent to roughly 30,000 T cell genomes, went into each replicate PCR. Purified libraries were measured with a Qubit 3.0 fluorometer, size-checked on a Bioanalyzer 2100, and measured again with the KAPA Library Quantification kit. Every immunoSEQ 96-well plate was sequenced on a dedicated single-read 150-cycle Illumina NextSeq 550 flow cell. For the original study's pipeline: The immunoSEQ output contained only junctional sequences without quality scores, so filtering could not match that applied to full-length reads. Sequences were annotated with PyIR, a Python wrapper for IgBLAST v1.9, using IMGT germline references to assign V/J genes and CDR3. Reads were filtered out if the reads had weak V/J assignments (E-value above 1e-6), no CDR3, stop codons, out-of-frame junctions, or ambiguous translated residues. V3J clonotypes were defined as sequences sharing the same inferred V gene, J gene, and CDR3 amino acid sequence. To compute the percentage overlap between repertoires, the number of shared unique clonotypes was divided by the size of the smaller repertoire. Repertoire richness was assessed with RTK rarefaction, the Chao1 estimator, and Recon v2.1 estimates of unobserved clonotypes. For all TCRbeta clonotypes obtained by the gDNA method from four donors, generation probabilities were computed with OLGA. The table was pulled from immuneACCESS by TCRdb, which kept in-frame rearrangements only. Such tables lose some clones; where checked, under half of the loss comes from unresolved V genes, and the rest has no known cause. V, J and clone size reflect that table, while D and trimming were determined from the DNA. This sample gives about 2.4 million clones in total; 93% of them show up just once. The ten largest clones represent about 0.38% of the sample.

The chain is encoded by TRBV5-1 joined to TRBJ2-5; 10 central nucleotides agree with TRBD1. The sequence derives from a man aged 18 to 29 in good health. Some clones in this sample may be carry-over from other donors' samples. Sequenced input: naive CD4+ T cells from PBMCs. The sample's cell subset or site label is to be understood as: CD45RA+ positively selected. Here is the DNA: TGCGCCAGCAGGTTGACAGGGGGCGACGAGACCCAGTACTTC. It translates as CASRLTGGDETQYF.